This T cell receptor beta chain was recorded in a study of blood T cell repertoires in COVID-19. Using immunoSEQ multiplex PCR, the repertoire was profiled, and TCRdb retains in-frame clones only, with some absent. The table has about 190,000 clones, roughly 89% seen once. This clonotype originated in a man aged 35 to 55 with acute or convalescent COVID-19. The sequencing sample was made of peripheral blood.

For the CDR3, the DNA is TGTGCCAGCAGCTTAGAAGCGGGGGGCACAGATACGCAGTATTTT. Protein sequence: CASSLEAGGTDTQYF. The chain has TRBV5-4 and TRBJ2-3, with 8 bases lining up with TRBD2. J was trimmed by 1 base and V by 2 bases; bases with no gene match: 3. Germline CDR1 reads SGHNT; CDR2 reads YYREEE (reference sequence). CDR3 size: 15 residues.